The rows below give T cell receptor beta chains drawn from one sample of a study of T-cell reconstitution after alpha-beta-depleted transplantation in children. TCRdb redid the calling of the PCR reads with MiXCR, one entry per CDR3 protein. Among 500,000 to 750,000 distinct CDR3 sequences listed, over 10% were seen once. The specimen comprised PBMCs, mostly from graft donor cells, sampled 360 days after TCRalphabeta/CD19-depleted stem cell transplant. Receptor source: a male patient younger than 18 who had a stem cell transplant for acute myeloid leukemia, so the T cells may come from the graft donor. The CDR3 runs from the conserved cysteine through the conserved F or W.

j_call	v_call	cdr3_aa
TRBJ2-7	TRBV15	CATSRDNRREGYF
TRBJ2-1	TRBV20-1	CSATGGLGQTPRDEQFF
TRBJ1-5	TRBV12-3/TRBV12-4	CASSLPGSPKHF
TRBJ2-1	TRBV9	CASSVDRVDNEQFF
TRBJ2-1	TRBV24-1	CATSLPGLAPNEQFF
TRBJ2-7	TRBV7-6	CASTWRAGVDYEQYF
TRBJ2-3	TRBV7-6	CASSSDSRVTQYF
TRBJ2-1	TRBV7-8	CASSLILAESSYNEQFF
TRBJ2-2	TRBV6-5	CASSLSYTGELFF
TRBJ2-3	TRBV28	CASRASTDTQNF
TRBJ2-1	TRBV7-9	CALPAGRVLHNEQFF
TRBJ1-5	TRBV19	CASSRTGPGGNQPQHF
TRBJ2-1	TRBV2	CASMGREGYNEQFF
TRBJ2-5	TRBV7-7	CASSLVKSRGQETQYF
TRBJ2-1	TRBV11-2	CASSLVGPRSYNEQFF
TRBJ1-3	TRBV29-1	CSVDTGNTIYF
TRBJ2-1	TRBV7-2	CASSPPRPGGEQFF
TRBJ2-1	TRBV20-1	CSAREAGRVYNEQFF
TRBJ2-1	TRBV14	CASSQSPAYNEQFF
TRBJ2-1	TRBV9	CASSQYLTGTYNEQFF
TRBJ2-1	TRBV7-2	CASSLYWSRNNEQFF
TRBJ1-5	TRBV4-3	CASSQGTGVEQPQHF
TRBJ2-7	TRBV12-3/TRBV12-4	CASSFYESSYEQYF
TRBJ2-5	TRBV29-1	CSVGGPAGVETQYF
TRBJ2-7	TRBV29-1	CSVVGAGLGGTYEQYF
TRBJ1-5	TRBV20-1	CSASQDSFDQPQHF
TRBJ2-5	TRBV28	CASSLQRSGQETQYF
TRBJ2-1	TRBV6-2/TRBV6-3	CASSQLAAVDEQFF
TRBJ2-5	TRBV9	CASSVLREGRETQYF
TRBJ1-5	TRBV12-3/TRBV12-4	CASSPLDRNNQPQHF
TRBJ2-3	TRBV24-1	CATSDRVSTDTQYF
TRBJ2-3	TRBV10-3	CAIWTTGTDTQYF
TRBJ2-1	TRBV5-1	CASSWDRNFNNEQFF
TRBJ2-5	TRBV29-1	CSVESLAGGSQYF
TRBJ2-7	TRBV29-1	CSVEEPTGFPYEQYF
TRBJ2-2	TRBV28	CASTGAPAGELFF
TRBJ1-1	TRBV29-1	CSVESYMNTEAFF
TRBJ2-7	TRBV20-1	CSARTYTSEGTEQYF